This is a list of T cell receptor beta chains from one sample in a study of cytomegalovirus exposure and HLA in healthy donors. TCRdb's copy holds only in-frame clones and misses some; the assay was immunoSEQ multiplex PCR. This repertoire includes some 55,000 clones. Specimen: PBMCs. The receptors derive from a man younger than 35 in good health and CMV-seropositive. CDR3s include the opening cysteine and the closing phenylalanine or tryptophan. The D gene is left open where the match is weak.

d_call: TRBD1; v_call: TRBV28; j_call: TRBJ2-3; cdr3_nt: TGTGCCAGCAGTTTATCGGCAGGGGGTACAGATACGCAGTATTTT; cdr3_aa: CASSLSAGGTDTQYF
d_call: NA; v_call: TRBV19; j_call: TRBJ1-1; cdr3_nt: TGTGCCAGTAGGGAAACAGGCGGGAACACTGAAGCTTTCTTT; cdr3_aa: CASRETGGNTEAFF
d_call: TRBD1; v_call: TRBV2; j_call: TRBJ2-1; cdr3_nt: TGTGCCAGCAGGGCCGGGACAGGGTCCTACAATGAGCAGTTCTTC; cdr3_aa: CASRAGTGSYNEQFF
d_call: NA; v_call: TRBV28; j_call: TRBJ2-1; cdr3_nt: TGTGCCAGCAGTTTATCTAGCAGTACTTACAATGAGCAGTTCTTC; cdr3_aa: CASSLSSSTYNEQFF
d_call: NA; v_call: TRBV10-3; j_call: TRBJ2-3; cdr3_nt: TGTGCCACCCTGAGGGCGGGATGGGGCACAGATACGCAGTATTTT; cdr3_aa: CATLRAGWGTDTQYF
d_call: TRBD2; v_call: TRBV7-2; j_call: TRBJ2-1; cdr3_nt: TGTGCCAGCAGCTTAGTGGTTGGAACTAGCGGGAGAATTGAGCAGTTCTTC; cdr3_aa: CASSLVVGTSGRIEQFF
d_call: TRBD2; v_call: TRBV6-1; j_call: TRBJ2-7; cdr3_nt: TGTGCCAGCAGTGACGGCGGGAGGGTACCCGCGCAGTACTTC; cdr3_aa: CASSDGGRVPAQYF
d_call: NA; v_call: TRBV28; j_call: TRBJ1-3; cdr3_nt: TGTGCCAGCACAATAACAAGCTCTGGAAACACCATATATTTT; cdr3_aa: CASTITSSGNTIYF
d_call: NA; v_call: TRBV6-1; j_call: TRBJ1-2; cdr3_nt: TGTGCCAGCAGTGACGACTTCTATGGCTACACCTTC; cdr3_aa: CASSDDFYGYTF
d_call: NA; v_call: TRBV5-6; j_call: TRBJ1-2; cdr3_nt: TGTGCCAGCAGCCCCCTGGGCCCTGGCTATGGCTACACCTTC; cdr3_aa: CASSPLGPGYGYTF
d_call: TRBD2; v_call: TRBV10-3; j_call: TRBJ2-2; cdr3_nt: TGTGCCATCAGGGGCACTAGCGCCGCCGGGGAGCTGTTTTTT; cdr3_aa: CAIRGTSAAGELFF
d_call: TRBD2; v_call: TRBV7-8; j_call: TRBJ2-7; cdr3_nt: TGTGCCAGCAGCTTGGCTAGCGGGAGCAACGAGCAGTACTTC; cdr3_aa: CASSLASGSNEQYF
d_call: NA; v_call: TRBV2; j_call: TRBJ1-5; cdr3_nt: TGTGCCAGCAGACAGGGCAATCAGCCCCAGCATTTT; cdr3_aa: CASRQGNQPQHF
d_call: NA; v_call: TRBV11-2; j_call: TRBJ1-1; cdr3_nt: TGTGCCAGCAGCTTAGATCTCGGCACTGAAGCTTTCTTT; cdr3_aa: CASSLDLGTEAFF
d_call: TRBD1; v_call: TRBV7-2; j_call: TRBJ1-2; cdr3_nt: TGTGCCAGCAGCCCACGACAGGGTGGTGGCTACACCTTC; cdr3_aa: CASSPRQGGGYTF
d_call: TRBD1; v_call: TRBV9; j_call: TRBJ2-7; cdr3_nt: TGTGCCAGCAGCGTAGATGGGACAGAGAACTCCTACGAGCAGTACTTC; cdr3_aa: CASSVDGTENSYEQYF
d_call: TRBD1; v_call: TRBV5-6; j_call: TRBJ2-3; cdr3_nt: TGTGCCAGCAGCTTGACGGACAGGTTCACAGATACGCAGTATTTT; cdr3_aa: CASSLTDRFTDTQYF
d_call: TRBD1; v_call: TRBV6-1; j_call: TRBJ2-3; cdr3_nt: TGTGCCAGCGGGACAGGCCGTAGCACAGATACGCAGTATTTT; cdr3_aa: CASGTGRSTDTQYF
d_call: NA; v_call: TRBV28; j_call: TRBJ2-3; cdr3_nt: TGTGCCAGCAGTGCCCCCCCCGGGACACCAAGCACAGATACGCAGTATTTT; cdr3_aa: CASSAPPGTPSTDTQYF
d_call: NA; v_call: TRBV6-5; j_call: TRBJ2-2; cdr3_nt: TGTGCCAGCAGATCGAGCGGCACCGGGGAGCTGTTTTTT; cdr3_aa: CASRSSGTGELFF
d_call: NA; v_call: TRBV25-1; j_call: TRBJ2-1; cdr3_nt: TGTGCCAGCAGTGCGTCCGGGATCTACAATGAGCAGTTCTTC; cdr3_aa: CASSASGIYNEQFF
d_call: TRBD1; v_call: TRBV6-1; j_call: TRBJ2-7; cdr3_nt: TGTGCCAGCAGTGCAGAGACAGGGGGCCCCTACGAGCAGTACTTC; cdr3_aa: CASSAETGGPYEQYF
d_call: NA; v_call: TRBV14; j_call: TRBJ1-2; cdr3_nt: TGTGCCAGCAGCCAACGGGGGGCGGACTATGGCTACACCTTC; cdr3_aa: CASSQRGADYGYTF
d_call: TRBD2; v_call: TRBV30; j_call: TRBJ2-3; cdr3_nt: TGTGCCTGGGTAGCGGGAGGGTGGGCAGATACGCAGTATTTT; cdr3_aa: CAWVAGGWADTQYF
d_call: NA; v_call: TRBV9; j_call: TRBJ2-7; cdr3_nt: TGTGCCAGCAGCGGATCGGGGTTACCAACCTACGAGCAGTACTTC; cdr3_aa: CASSGSGLPTYEQYF
d_call: NA; v_call: TRBV5-1; j_call: TRBJ1-1; cdr3_nt: TGCGCCAGCAGCCCAACACCGAACACTGAAGCTTTCTTT; cdr3_aa: CASSPTPNTEAFF
d_call: TRBD2; v_call: TRBV6-6; j_call: TRBJ2-3; cdr3_nt: TGTGCCAGCGCCGGGGGGGTAGCGGGAGAGGAAGATACGCAGTATTTT; cdr3_aa: CASAGGVAGEEDTQYF
d_call: NA; v_call: TRBV15; j_call: TRBJ1-4; cdr3_nt: TGTGCCACCAGCAGAGGGGTCGGGACAACTAATGAAAAACTGTTTTTT; cdr3_aa: CATSRGVGTTNEKLFF
d_call: TRBD1; v_call: TRBV7-7; j_call: TRBJ2-1; cdr3_nt: TGTGCCAGCAGCCAGGGACAGGGAAGCAATGAGCAGTTCTTC; cdr3_aa: CASSQGQGSNEQFF
d_call: TRBD1; v_call: TRBV7-2; j_call: TRBJ1-1; cdr3_nt: TGTGCCAGCAGCTCCCGGCCGGGACAGACTTCTTTCTTT; cdr3_aa: CASSSRPGQTSFF
d_call: TRBD1; v_call: TRBV19; j_call: TRBJ1-5; cdr3_nt: TGTGCCAGTAGTCTACAGGGGGGACATCAGCCCCAGCATTTT; cdr3_aa: CASSLQGGHQPQHF
d_call: NA; v_call: TRBV6-1; j_call: TRBJ1-1; cdr3_nt: TGTGCCACACTACAGGGTTTCCGAACTGAAGCTTTCTTT; cdr3_aa: CATLQGFRTEAFF
d_call: TRBD1; v_call: TRBV5-1; j_call: TRBJ2-7; cdr3_nt: TGCGCCAGCAGCCTGCTTAGAGGACAGGGGGTCGAGCAGTACTTC; cdr3_aa: CASSLLRGQGVEQYF
d_call: TRBD1; v_call: TRBV5-5; j_call: TRBJ2-1; cdr3_nt: TGTGCCAGCAGCCGACAGGGGACCCTAGGTTACAATGAGCAGTTCTTC; cdr3_aa: CASSRQGTLGYNEQFF
d_call: TRBD1; v_call: TRBV9; j_call: TRBJ2-3; cdr3_nt: TGTGCCAGCAGCCCTTTTTCTGGACAGGGGTTTTCGACAGATACGCAGTATTTT; cdr3_aa: CASSPFSGQGFSTDTQYF
d_call: TRBD2; v_call: TRBV19; j_call: TRBJ2-3; cdr3_nt: TGTGCCAGTAAGGCGGGGGGGGAGGCAGATACGCAGTATTTT; cdr3_aa: CASKAGGEADTQYF
d_call: NA; v_call: TRBV6-5; j_call: TRBJ2-1; cdr3_nt: TGTGCCAGCAGTTACTCTAGGACAGTTTACAATGAGCAGTTCTTC; cdr3_aa: CASSYSRTVYNEQFF
d_call: TRBD2; v_call: TRBV6-1; j_call: TRBJ2-5; cdr3_nt: TGTGCCAGCAGTGAAGAGGCTAGCGGAGAGACCCAGTACTTC; cdr3_aa: CASSEEASGETQYF
d_call: TRBD2; v_call: TRBV9; j_call: TRBJ2-1; cdr3_nt: TGTGCCAGCAGCGGAAAAAGCGGGGCCTACAATGAGCAGTTCTTC; cdr3_aa: CASSGKSGAYNEQFF
d_call: TRBD2; v_call: TRBV27; j_call: TRBJ2-3; cdr3_nt: TGTGCCAGCAGCCCCTTCATTGGGGGGGGAAGTACAGATACGCAGTATTTT; cdr3_aa: CASSPFIGGGSTDTQYF
d_call: TRBD1; v_call: TRBV2; j_call: TRBJ1-1; cdr3_nt: TGTGCCAGCAGTGCGGGACAGGGGGCATCCCAGGCGGATACTGAAGCTTTCTTT; cdr3_aa: CASSAGQGASQADTEAFF
d_call: NA; v_call: TRBV19; j_call: TRBJ1-1; cdr3_nt: TGTGCCAGTAGTATCCGGCCGGGGGCTGAAGCTTTCTTT; cdr3_aa: CASSIRPGAEAFF
d_call: TRBD2; v_call: TRBV10-3; j_call: TRBJ2-2; cdr3_nt: TGTGCCATCAGTGACGGGGGGAGGGTGAACACCGGGGAGCTGTTTTTT; cdr3_aa: CAISDGGRVNTGELFF
d_call: TRBD2; v_call: TRBV6-1; j_call: TRBJ2-3; cdr3_nt: TGTGCCAGCAGTGAACTAGCGGGTAGCACAGATACGCAGTATTTT; cdr3_aa: CASSELAGSTDTQYF
d_call: NA; v_call: TRBV6-5; j_call: TRBJ2-7; cdr3_nt: TGTGCCAGCAGTCAAACCCGGGACAAGGCCTACGAGCAGTACTTC; cdr3_aa: CASSQTRDKAYEQYF
d_call: NA; v_call: TRBV6-6; j_call: TRBJ1-1; cdr3_nt: TGTGCCAGCAGTTCTAGTGAGTTTGAAGCTTTCTTT; cdr3_aa: CASSSSEFEAFF
d_call: NA; v_call: TRBV11-2; j_call: TRBJ1-1; cdr3_nt: TGTGCCAGCAGCTTAGAGGCAGGGGTCACTGAAGCTTTCTTT; cdr3_aa: CASSLEAGVTEAFF
d_call: NA; v_call: TRBV27; j_call: TRBJ1-1; cdr3_nt: TGTGCCAGCAGTTTATACAGTGCCCCTAACACTGAAGCCTTCTTT; cdr3_aa: CASSLYSAPNTEAFF
d_call: NA; v_call: TRBV7-2; j_call: TRBJ2-1; cdr3_nt: TGTGCCAGCAGCTTAGCCCGGGAATTCAGTAATGAGCAGTTCTTC; cdr3_aa: CASSLAREFSNEQFF
d_call: TRBD1; v_call: TRBV2; j_call: TRBJ2-3; cdr3_nt: TGTGCCAGCAGTGGTGGGACAGCTAGCACAGATACGCAGTATTTT; cdr3_aa: CASSGGTASTDTQYF
d_call: NA; v_call: TRBV19; j_call: TRBJ2-7; cdr3_nt: TGTGCCAGTCGAGGTTTAGGTATGCACGAGCAGTACTTC; cdr3_aa: CASRGLGMHEQYF
d_call: TRBD1; v_call: TRBV6-1; j_call: TRBJ2-5; cdr3_nt: TGTGCCAGCGCCGGGACAGGGATGGAGACCCAGTACTTC; cdr3_aa: CASAGTGMETQYF
d_call: NA; v_call: TRBV14; j_call: TRBJ2-1; cdr3_nt: TGTGCCAGCAGCTTATATAATGAGCAGTTCTTC; cdr3_aa: CASSLYNEQFF
d_call: TRBD2; v_call: TRBV7-6; j_call: TRBJ2-1; cdr3_nt: TGTGCCAGCCGATCCTTTAGCGGGAGGGGCAACAATGAGCAGTTCTTC; cdr3_aa: CASRSFSGRGNNEQFF
d_call: TRBD2; v_call: TRBV7-9; j_call: TRBJ2-5; cdr3_nt: TGTGCCAGCAGCCTCGGGACTAGCGGGAGTAGAGTCATCGGAGAGACCCAGTACTTC; cdr3_aa: CASSLGTSGSRVIGETQYF
d_call: NA; v_call: TRBV6-1; j_call: TRBJ2-7; cdr3_nt: TGTGCCAGCAGCGGGAGTAACTACGAGCAGTACTTC; cdr3_aa: CASSGSNYEQYF
d_call: NA; v_call: TRBV11-3; j_call: TRBJ2-2; cdr3_nt: TGTGCCAGCAGCTTAGTCCGGGCCGGGGAGCTGTTTTTT; cdr3_aa: CASSLVRAGELFF
d_call: TRBD1; v_call: TRBV9; j_call: TRBJ2-7; cdr3_nt: TGTGCCAGCAGCGCCACAGGGGACCGGCACGAGCAGTACTTC; cdr3_aa: CASSATGDRHEQYF
d_call: NA; v_call: TRBV7-2; j_call: TRBJ1-1; cdr3_nt: TGTGCCAGCAGCGGACTAGTCCTAGACACTGAAGCTTTCTTT; cdr3_aa: CASSGLVLDTEAFF